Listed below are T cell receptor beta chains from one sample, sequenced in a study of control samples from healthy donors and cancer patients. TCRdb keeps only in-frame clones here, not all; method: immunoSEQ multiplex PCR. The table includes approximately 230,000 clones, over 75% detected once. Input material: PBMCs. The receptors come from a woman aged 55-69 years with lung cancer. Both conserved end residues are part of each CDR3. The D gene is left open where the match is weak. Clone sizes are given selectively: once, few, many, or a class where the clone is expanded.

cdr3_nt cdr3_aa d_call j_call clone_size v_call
TGTGCCAGCAGCCAATGGACAGCTAACTCCTACGAGCAGTACTTC CASSQWTANSYEQYF NA TRBJ2-7 NA TRBV14
TGTGCCAGTAGTCCCCGGGGCGGAGAATACAATGAGCAGTTCTTC CASSPRGGEYNEQFF NA TRBJ2-1 NA TRBV19
TGTGCCAGCAGTTTAGAGGCGGGACTAAATGAGCAGTTCTTC CASSLEAGLNEQFF TRBD2 TRBJ2-1 NA TRBV28
TGTGCCAGCAGCGTAGCCACTAATGAAAAACTGTTTTTT CASSVATNEKLFF NA TRBJ1-4 few TRBV9
TGCGCCAGCCAGGGACAGGGGGGAGGCGAGCAGTACTTC CASQGQGGGEQYF TRBD1 TRBJ2-7 NA TRBV10-2
TGTGCCAGCCGTCTATCCGGGGAGCTGTTTTTT CASRLSGELFF NA TRBJ2-2 NA TRBV2
TGCGCCAACAGCTTTGGGGGTGGAAACACTGAAGCTTTCTTT CANSFGGGNTEAFF NA TRBJ1-1 NA TRBV5-1
TGCAGCGACCTGTCGACGCGCGAGCAGTACTTC CSDLSTREQYF NA TRBJ2-7 NA TRBV29-1
TGTGCCAGCAGCTTGGTACAGGGGATGGGAGAGACCCAGTACTTC CASSLVQGMGETQYF TRBD1 TRBJ2-5 NA TRBV5-4
TGTGCCAGCAGTGAAACAGGGCTGAACACTGAAGCTTTCTTT CASSETGLNTEAFF NA TRBJ1-1 NA TRBV2
TGCGCCAGCAGCCAAGAGAGTGGACAGGGGCAATTTAACTATGGCTACACCTTC CASSQESGQGQFNYGYTF TRBD1 TRBJ1-2 NA TRBV4-1
TGTGCCAGCAGTGAAGAGGGGCAGGGGAACCCCTACGAGCAGTACTTC CASSEEGQGNPYEQYF NA TRBJ2-7 NA TRBV6-1
TGTGCCAGCCGGAAGGGGGAGACCGGGGAGCTGTTTTTT CASRKGETGELFF NA TRBJ2-2 once TRBV3-1/TRBV3-2
TGTGCCAGCAGCTTAGGGCAGGCGGGTGAAGCTTTCTTT CASSLGQAGEAFF NA TRBJ1-1 NA TRBV7-9
TGTGCCAGCAGCGCCCGGGACAGGGATTTCACCGGGGAGCTGTTTTTT CASSARDRDFTGELFF TRBD1 TRBJ2-2 NA TRBV3-1/TRBV3-2
TGTGCCAGTAGTATTCCAACAGGGGGCTATGCTGAAGCTTTCTTT CASSIPTGGYAEAFF TRBD1 TRBJ1-1 few TRBV19
TGTGCCAGTAGTCCTAATAGCGGGATAGCCGGGGAGCTGTTTTTT CASSPNSGIAGELFF TRBD2 TRBJ2-2 NA TRBV19
TGTGCCAGCAGTAACCGGGACAGGGTCTCACCCCTCCACTTT CASSNRDRVSPLHF TRBD1 TRBJ1-6 NA TRBV5-6
TGTGCCAGCAGATACAATGAGCAGTTCTTC CASRYNEQFF NA TRBJ2-1 NA TRBV6-5
TGTGCCAGCAGCATCCGCACAGATACGCAGTATTTT CASSIRTDTQYF NA TRBJ2-3 NA TRBV9
TGTGCCAGCCCGCCCGCTGGTCCTCAAGCCTACGAGCAGTACTTC CASPPAGPQAYEQYF NA TRBJ2-7 NA TRBV5-7
TGTGCCAGCAGCTTCTCGGGGGTCTCTGGAAACACCATATATTTT CASSFSGVSGNTIYF NA TRBJ1-3 NA TRBV9
TGTGCCAGCAGCGCTACGGGTACTAGAAGCACTGAAGCTTTCTTT CASSATGTRSTEAFF NA TRBJ1-1 many TRBV7-9
TGCGCCAGCAGCCAAGGATTGTCTTCCCGTCCGGCTAATGAAAAACTGTTTTTT CASSQGLSSRPANEKLFF NA TRBJ1-4 NA TRBV4-1
TGTGCCTGGAGTGTCCCCTATTCGGGACTAGCGGGCTGGGAGACCCAGTACTTC CAWSVPYSGLAGWETQYF TRBD2 TRBJ2-5 NA TRBV30
TGTGTCAGCAGTTGGTCCTACGAGCAGTACTTC CVSSWSYEQYF NA TRBJ2-7 NA TRBV6-6
TGTGCCTGGAGATCGCAGGGTCAACGGAATTCACCCCTCCACTTT CAWRSQGQRNSPLHF NA TRBJ1-6 NA TRBV30
TGCGCCAGCAGCCAAGAAGGGCCCACCTACGAGCAGTACTTC CASSQEGPTYEQYF NA TRBJ2-7 NA TRBV4-1
TGTGCCAGCAGTACCCTCAGGGGGCCTGAAGCTTTCTTT CASSTLRGPEAFF TRBD1 TRBJ1-1 NA TRBV25-1
TGTGCCAGCACCATGGGGTATTCACCCCTCCACTTT CASTMGYSPLHF NA TRBJ1-6 NA TRBV12-3/TRBV12-4
TGTGCCAGCAGCGTCCTTCCCGGGTCCCAAGAGACCCAGTACTTC CASSVLPGSQETQYF NA TRBJ2-5 few TRBV11-2
TGTGCCAGCAGTTATGACAGGGGTAGATCCGCAACTAATGAAAAACTGTTTTTT CASSYDRGRSATNEKLFF TRBD1 TRBJ1-4 once TRBV2
TGTGCCAGCAGTAGGGGACAGGGCGGGCTGGTAAGCAATCAGCCCCAGCATTTT CASSRGQGGLVSNQPQHF TRBD1 TRBJ1-5 NA TRBV27
TGTGCCAGCAGCTTACAGCCTAACACTGAAGCTTTCTTT CASSLQPNTEAFF NA TRBJ1-1 NA TRBV7-3
TGTGCCAGCTCACAATCCGCGGGACAGGGGATTGGCACTGAAGCTTTCTTT CASSQSAGQGIGTEAFF TRBD1 TRBJ1-1 NA TRBV18
TGTGCCAGCAGTCCTCCAGGGGGTGACTACGAGCAGTACTTC CASSPPGGDYEQYF TRBD1 TRBJ2-7 NA TRBV27
TGTGCCAGCAGCCAAGGTCGACACATTCAGTACTTC CASSQGRHIQYF NA TRBJ2-4 NA TRBV14
TGTGCCAGCAGCTTGGGATTGGCGGCTAATGAAAAACTGTTTTTT CASSLGLAANEKLFF NA TRBJ1-4 few TRBV7-6
TGTGCCAGCAGCCATCAAGGACAGGGTGTTAGTGATGAGCAGTTCTTC CASSHQGQGVSDEQFF TRBD1 TRBJ2-1 few TRBV4-2
TGTGCCAGCAGCGTACGTAGCGGGACGGGCACAGATACGCAGTATTTT CASSVRSGTGTDTQYF TRBD2 TRBJ2-3 NA TRBV7-8
TGTGCCAGAAGCTTGTGGGAACAGGGCGGCGAGCAGTACTTC CARSLWEQGGEQYF NA TRBJ2-7 NA TRBV5-3
TGTGCCAGCGCAAGGGGCAATGAGCAGTTCTTC CASARGNEQFF NA TRBJ2-1 few TRBV11-2
TGTGCCTCACACAGTGGCGGCCAGCGGGGTGAAGCTTTCTTT CASHSGGQRGEAFF NA TRBJ1-1 few TRBV19
TGTGCCACCAGCTTGGGACGGGGCACTGAAGCTTTCTTT CATSLGRGTEAFF NA TRBJ1-1 NA TRBV15
TGTGCCAGCAGCGCCTCGGCGGGGGGAAGACAGCCCCAGCATTTT CASSASAGGRQPQHF NA TRBJ1-5 NA TRBV9
TGTGCCAGCAGCTTAGGCGGTTCCTACGAGCAGTACTTC CASSLGGSYEQYF NA TRBJ2-7 NA TRBV13
TGTGCCAGCAGTGCAGGGAGGGGAGCTTTCTTT CASSAGRGAFF NA TRBJ1-1 NA TRBV25-1
TGCGCCAGCAGCCGAGGCACGGGACAGGCGACCTACGAGCAGTACTTC CASSRGTGQATYEQYF TRBD1 TRBJ2-7 NA TRBV5-1
TGTGCCAGCTCACCGTCCGGGACCCCTAATTCACCCCTCCACTTT CASSPSGTPNSPLHF NA TRBJ1-6 NA TRBV18
TGTGCCAGCAGCCCCAGACAGGGGTCTACCTACGAGCAGTACTTC CASSPRQGSTYEQYF TRBD1 TRBJ2-7 once TRBV4-2
TGTGCCAGCAGTTATTTCCAGGGACAGATTAACACTGAAGCTTTCTTT CASSYFQGQINTEAFF TRBD1 TRBJ1-1 once TRBV6-5
TGTGCCAGCAGTTTCCAGTATTCACCCCTCCACTTT CASSFQYSPLHF NA TRBJ1-6 once TRBV27
TGTGCCAGCAGCAGCAGTCGACAGGGCGGTGGAAACACCATATATTTT CASSSSRQGGGNTIYF TRBD1 TRBJ1-3 NA TRBV7-9
TGTGCCAGCAGTGAACCTACAGGGTACTATGGCTACACCTTC CASSEPTGYYGYTF NA TRBJ1-2 NA TRBV6-1
TGTGCCAGCAGCTTGGGTGGACCTCACACAGATACGCAGTATTTT CASSLGGPHTDTQYF NA TRBJ2-3 NA TRBV5-5
TGCGCCAGCAGCTTGGAGTTTGATGACTACACCTTC CASSLEFDDYTF NA TRBJ1-2 NA TRBV5-1
TGTGCCAGCAGCTTAGCGGGTCAAGGCCGATTGGGGCAGTACTTC CASSLAGQGRLGQYF NA TRBJ2-7 once TRBV7-2
TGTGCCAGCAGTTTGGAGGGACAGGGGGCTAATAGCTATGGCTACACCTTC CASSLEGQGANSYGYTF TRBD1 TRBJ1-2 once TRBV27
TGTGCCAGCAGCTTAGTCCGTCCAGAGACCCAGTACTTC CASSLVRPETQYF NA TRBJ2-5 NA TRBV7-9